This paragraph covers one T cell receptor (beta chain) sequence. The authors' processing: Amplified reference gene primers provided the basis for estimating nucleated cell counts. The assay was immunoSEQ multiplex PCR, and TCRdb's table has in-frame clones only and misses some. Clone size and V and J calls were adopted from that table, with D and trimming inferred from the DNA. Here the sample spans about 200,000 clones, 70% to 90% being singletons. The sample belongs to a study of blood T cell repertoires in COVID-19. Whole-study context: From T cells, B-cell-depleted T cells, or PBMCs came the material, which was cDNA or gDNA.

V lost 4 bases and J lost 7; bases outside the gene matches: 7. This CDR3 spans 14 amino acids. CDR1 MNHEY and CDR2 SVGAGI come from the germline V gene. The clonotype comes from a woman in her 40s with acute or convalescent COVID-19. Sequencing used peripheral blood. The rearrangement uses TRBV6-5 and TRBJ2-5; the match to TRBD2 covers 9 bases. The CDR3 sequence is CASSFEAGGGTQYF. The CDR3 DNA reads TGTGCCAGCAGTTTCGAAGCGGGGGGAGGGACCCAGTACTTC.